This TCR beta chain was identified in a study of blood T cell repertoires in COVID-19. Overall study: Acute and convalescent COVID-19 specimens originated in the United States, Italy and Spain.

Each exposed participant met a COVID-19 case in the 2 weeks preceding study entry. In the study's own analysis: Scientists estimated how many nucleated cells there were by amplifying reference gene primers. TCRdb keeps only in-frame clones here, not all; method: immunoSEQ multiplex PCR. Clone size and V and J calls were adopted from that table, with D and trimming inferred from the DNA. Found here are a few hundred thousand clones, around 92% of them singletons; the top ten hold roughly 2.9%. This sequence originates from a woman in her 50s who had been exposed to COVID-19. Source material: PBMCs or T cells enriched from blood (not recorded which).

This CDR3 reads CASSPRGRGGNSALHF. As DNA, the CDR3 is TGTGCCAGCAGCCCAAGAGGACGGGGCGGGAATTCGGCCCTCCACTTT. The rearrangement uses TRBV11-2 and TRBJ1-6, with D tentatively TRBD1 (5 bases). Germline V gives CDR1 SGHAT, CDR2 FQNNGV. V dropped 5 bases and J dropped 14 bases, with 25 bases sitting between them. This CDR3 has 16 amino acids. The variable domain in full, with the rest retrieved from reference TRBV11-2 and TRBJ1-6, is EAGVAQSPRYKIIEKRQSVAFWCNPISGHATLYWYQQILGQGPKLLIQFQNNGVVDDSQLPKDRFSAERLKGVDSTLKIQPAKLEDSAVYLCASSPRGRGGNSALHFGNGTRLTVT.